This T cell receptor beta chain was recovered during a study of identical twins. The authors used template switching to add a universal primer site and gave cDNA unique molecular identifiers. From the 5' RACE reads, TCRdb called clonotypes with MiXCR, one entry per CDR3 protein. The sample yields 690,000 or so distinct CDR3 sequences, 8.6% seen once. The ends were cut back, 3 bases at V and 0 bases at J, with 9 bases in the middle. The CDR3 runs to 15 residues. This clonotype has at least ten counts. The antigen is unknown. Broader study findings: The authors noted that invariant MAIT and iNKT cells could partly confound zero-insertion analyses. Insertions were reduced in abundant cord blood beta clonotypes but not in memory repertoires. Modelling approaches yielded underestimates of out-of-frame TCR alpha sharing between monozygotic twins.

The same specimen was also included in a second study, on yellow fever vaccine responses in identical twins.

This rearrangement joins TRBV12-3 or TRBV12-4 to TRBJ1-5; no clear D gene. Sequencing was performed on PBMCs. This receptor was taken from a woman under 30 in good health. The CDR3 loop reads CASSFKGFSNQPQHF. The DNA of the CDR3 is TGTGCCAGCAGTTTTAAGGGCTTTAGCAATCAGCCCCAGCATTTT.